A single sample gave rise to the 19 T cell receptor beta chains below, sequenced in a study of shared clonotypes between healthy human individuals. The naive CD8 fraction comprised CD45RO-negative cells positively selected for CCR7 and excluded terminally differentiated effector memory CD45RA+ cells. The table came from immunoSEQ multiplex PCR; TCRdb's copy has only in-frame clones and leaves some out. The sample shows a few million clones, about 94% of them seen only once. The source material was naive CD8+ T cells from PBMCs. These receptors were collected from a man aged 18 to 35 in good health. Some clones in this sample may be carry-over from other donors' samples.

The rearrangement joins TRBV10-3 to TRBJ2-1, with TRBD2 matching over 10 bases. With 2 bases clipped from V and 2 bases from J, the junction kept 3 bases outside the gene matches. Per germline, CDR1 ENHRY and CDR2 SYGVKD. This CDR3 region has 16 residues. CDR3 nucleotide sequence: TGTGCCATCAGTGAGGTAGCGGGAGGCACCTACAATGAGCAGTTCTTC. Translating gives CAISEVAGGTYNEQFF.

The rearrangement links TRBV5-1 to TRBJ2-2; D may be TRBD1 (6 bases). Germline CDR1 SGHRS, CDR2 YFSETQ. Trimming shortened V by 4 bases and J by 0 bases, and 10 bases separated the two germline ends. There are 15 residues in the CDR3. CDR3 bases: TGCGCCAGCAGCCACAGGGACACGAACACCGGGGAGCTGTTTTTT. It codes for CASSHRDTNTGELFF.

CDR3 in DNA: TGTGCCAGTAGTGGGACAGGGATGGATGAGCAGTTCTTC. Encoded protein: CASSGTGMDEQFF. The genes are TRBV19 and TRBJ2-1, with TRBD1 matching over 9 bases. CDR3 length: 13 residues. J lost 8 bases, V lost 5 bases, and 4 bases had no gene match. The germline V gene has CDR1 LNHDA and CDR2 SQIVND (reference sequence).

The chain combines TRBV28 with TRBJ1-1; 8 positions match TRBD1. The germline V gene encodes CDR1 MDHEN and CDR2 SYDVKM. Trimming removed 7 bases from V and 5 bases from J; junction bases left unmatched: 12. CDR3 size: 15 residues. CDR3 protein: CASTIMDREWTEAFF. The CDR3 nucleotides read TGTGCCAGCACCATAATGGACAGGGAATGGACTGAAGCTTTCTTT.

The sample holds one count of this clone. The chain employs TRBV5-1 and TRBJ2-3, with TRBD1 identical over 9 bases. The trim removed 1 base at V and 3 bases at J, leaving 9 bases unmatched. The CDR3 contains 17 residues. Per the germline V gene, CDR1 is SGHRS and CDR2 is YFSETQ. The DNA for the CDR3 is TGCGCCAGCAGCTTGTTACTAGGACAGGGGCGAACAGATACGCAGTATTTT. The encoded protein is CASSLLLGQGRTDTQYF.

V is TRBV6-6 and J is TRBJ2-7; D ambiguous. Trimming pared 1 base from V and 3 bases from J, leaving 7 bases between. Germline V lookup: CDR1 MNHNY, CDR2 SVGAGI (reference sequence). The CDR3 sequence is 13 residues long. CDR3 coding DNA: TGTGCCAGCAGTTACTACCTCGTCTACGAGCAGTACTTC. Residues: CASSYYLVYEQYF.

This chain links TRBV7-8 with TRBJ2-3, with a possible D match to TRBD2 (6 bases). The V gene lost 2 bases and the J gene lost 0 bases, with 15 bases spanning the gap. Germline V CDR1 and CDR2: SGHVS, FQNEAQ. CDR3 length equals 17 residues. For the CDR3, the DNA is TGTGCCAGCAGCTTATTTTACGGCGGGACTAGCACAGATACGCAGTATTTT. Protein product: CASSLFYGGTSTDTQYF.

The V gene is TRBV10-3, the J gene TRBJ2-3, with unresolved D. CDR3 length: 15 amino acids. V was cut by 0 bases and J by 4 bases, with 11 bases left in between. Germline V gene sequence: CDR1 ENHRY, CDR2 SYGVKD. Here the CDR3 reads CAISESGFLADTQYF. In DNA form, the CDR3 reads TGTGCCATCAGTGAGTCTGGCTTCCTAGCAGATACGCAGTATTTT.

The V and J genes are TRBV27 and TRBJ2-7; 11 bases fit TRBD2. The CDR3 sequence is 14 residues long. The germline V gene has CDR1 MNHEY and CDR2 SMNVEV (reference sequence). Trimming removed 6 bases from V and 3 bases from J; junction bases left unmatched: 4. Here the CDR3 reads CASSSSGGIYEQYF. CDR3 bases: TGTGCCAGCAGCTCTAGCGGGGGGATCTACGAGCAGTACTTC.

For this clone: Other nucleotide sequences in the sample specify the same CDR3. The V and J genes are TRBV5-6 and TRBJ2-1, with a weak D call TRBD2 (5 bases). The CDR3 has 13 amino acids. Looked up from germline, CDR1 is SGHDT and CDR2 is YYEEEE. V dropped 0 bases and J dropped 7 bases, with 8 bases sitting between them. As DNA, the CDR3 is TGTGCCAGCAGCTTGGGGACTGCGAATGAGCAGTTCTTC. This translates into CASSLGTANEQFF.

V and J are TRBV27 and TRBJ1-5, with D maybe TRBD1 (6 bases). Germline CDR1 reads MNHEY; CDR2 reads SMNVEV (reference sequence). The CDR3 spans 15 residues. Trimming took 4 bases from V and 6 from J, leaving 16 bases between them. The CDR3 DNA is TGTGCCAGCAGTTCGACCCCCAGGGGAGGTCAGCCCCAGCATTTT. Translation gives CASSSTPRGGQPQHF.

This chain connects TRBV5-1 to TRBJ1-3, with TRBD1 matching 12 bases. CDR3 length: 14 residues. Per the germline V gene, CDR1 is SGHRS and CDR2 is YFSETQ. V shed 4 bases, J shed 8 bases, and the junction held 4 bases outside the gene matches. CDR3 DNA sequence: TGCGCCAGCAGCCCGGGACAGGGGGCATACACCATATATTTT. It specifies CASSPGQGAYTIYF. The variable domain in full, with the rest retrieved from reference TRBV5-1 and TRBJ1-3, is KAGVTQTPRYLIKTRGQQVTLSCSPISGHRSVSWYQQTPGQGLQFLFEYFSETQRNKGNFPGRFSGRQFSNSRSEMNVSTLELGDSALYLCASSPGQGAYTIYFGEGSWLTVV.

The J gene is TRBJ2-7, the V gene TRBV7-9; no clear D gene. V dropped 5 bases and J dropped 4 bases, with 15 bases sitting between them. The CDR3 has 14 residues. The germline V gene has CDR1 SEHNR and CDR2 FQNEAQ (reference sequence). The CDR3 nucleotides are TGTGCCAGCAGCCCCCAGGAGTGGGGTTACGAGCAGTACTTC. This codes for CASSPQEWGYEQYF. The full variable domain, in which reference TRBV7-9 and TRBJ2-7 provide the parts outside the CDR3, is DTGVSQNPRHKITKRGQNVTFRCDPISEHNRLYWYRQTLGQGPEFLTYFQNEAQLEKSRLLSDRFSAERPKGSFSTLEIQRTEQGDSAMYLCASSPQEWGYEQYFGPGTRLTVT.

The genes are TRBV10-2 and TRBJ2-1; D uncertain. Germline V lookup: CDR1 WSHSY, CDR2 SAAADI. V was cut by 3 bases and J by 4 bases, with 10 bases left in between. There are 14 residues in the CDR3. CDR3 bases: TGCGCCAGCAGTGACACGTCGGCATACAATGAGCAGTTCTTC. Translating gives CASSDTSAYNEQFF.

The chain uses TRBV13 and TRBJ2-1, with unresolved D. V lost 4 bases and J lost 0, with 10 bases in between. The CDR3 length is 15 residues. CDR1 and CDR2 from the germline V gene are PRHDT and FYEKMQ (reference sequence). CDR3 region: CASSSRVDSYNEQFF. Here the CDR3 DNA reads TGTGCCAGCAGCTCCCGAGTAGACTCCTACAATGAGCAGTTCTTC. The complete variable domain, with remaining parts taken from reference TRBV13 and TRBJ2-1, reads AAGVIQSPRHLIKEKRETATLKCYPIPRHDTVYWYQQGPGQDPQFLISFYEKMQSDKGSIPDRFSAQQFSDYHSELNMSSLELGDSALYFCASSSRVDSYNEQFFGPGTRLTVL.

The count of this clone is one. This chain uses TRBV4-1 with TRBJ2-7; 7 bases are shared with TRBD2. The CDR3 loop spans 16 amino acids. Germline V gives CDR1 MGHRA, CDR2 YSYEKL. The ends lost 3 bases at V and 6 bases at J; junction bases unmatched: 14. The CDR3 region is CASSQHVGGSVGEQYF. In DNA form, the CDR3 reads TGCGCCAGCAGCCAGCACGTGGGCGGGAGTGTAGGCGAGCAGTACTTC.

This clone was recorded a few times. The chain couples TRBV2 to TRBJ2-5; D gene unclear. The CDR3 totals 14 residues. Trimming took off 3 bases at V and 2 bases at J, with 10 bases between the two ends. Germline V gene sequence: CDR1 SNHLY, CDR2 FYNNEI. The CDR3 protein is CASSDGQAQETQYF. The CDR3 region has the DNA TGTGCCAGCAGTGATGGTCAGGCACAAGAGACCCAGTACTTC.

The chain has TRBV28 and TRBJ1-5, with 9 nucleotides matching TRBD1. Germline V gene sequence: CDR1 MDHEN, CDR2 SYDVKM. This CDR3 region has 14 residues. V lost 6 bases and J lost 6; bases outside the gene matches: 6. CDR3 amino acids: CASSPTGGIQPQHF. In DNA form, the CDR3 reads TGTGCCAGCAGCCCAACAGGGGGCATTCAGCCCCAGCATTTT.

This chain links TRBV19 with TRBJ2-1, with D perhaps given as TRBD1 or TRBD2 (5 bases each). CDR1 is LNHDA and CDR2 is SQIVND in the germline V gene (reference sequence). The V end was cut by 3 bases, the J end by 10 bases, with 16 bases between. This CDR3 comprises 14 residues. This CDR3 reads CASSIKVPGLEQFF. The CDR3 nucleotides are TGTGCCAGTAGTATCAAGGTACCGGGGCTGGAGCAGTTCTTC.